This T cell receptor beta chain was identified during a study of vaccination and CD4 T cells after COVID-19. The treatment denotes: 10-day PBMC culture with coronavirus spike peptide pools or control peptides (ViraFEST assay). Sequencing of DNA taken from cultured CD4+ T cells relied on the Oncomine TCR Beta short-read assay. MiXCR, run by TCRdb on the PCR reads, gives a single entry per CDR3 protein. Of under 20,000 distinct CDR3 sequences listed, around 29% are singletons. Regarding this clonotype: The antigen remains unidentified.

The sequenced sample consisted of cultured CD4+ T cells from blood. The TCR was taken from a human donor with COVID-19.

The CDR3 DNA is TGTGCCAGCAGCCACGCCCAGGGTTCCTACAATGAGCAGTTCTTC. It specifies CASSHAQGSYNEQFF. The genes are TRBV6-2 or TRBV6-3 and TRBJ2-1; possible D gene TRBD1, 5 bases. The CDR3 loop spans 15 amino acids. Trimming stripped 6 bases from V and 1 base from J, with 13 bases between. CDR1 and CDR2 (germline): MNHEY, SVGEGT.